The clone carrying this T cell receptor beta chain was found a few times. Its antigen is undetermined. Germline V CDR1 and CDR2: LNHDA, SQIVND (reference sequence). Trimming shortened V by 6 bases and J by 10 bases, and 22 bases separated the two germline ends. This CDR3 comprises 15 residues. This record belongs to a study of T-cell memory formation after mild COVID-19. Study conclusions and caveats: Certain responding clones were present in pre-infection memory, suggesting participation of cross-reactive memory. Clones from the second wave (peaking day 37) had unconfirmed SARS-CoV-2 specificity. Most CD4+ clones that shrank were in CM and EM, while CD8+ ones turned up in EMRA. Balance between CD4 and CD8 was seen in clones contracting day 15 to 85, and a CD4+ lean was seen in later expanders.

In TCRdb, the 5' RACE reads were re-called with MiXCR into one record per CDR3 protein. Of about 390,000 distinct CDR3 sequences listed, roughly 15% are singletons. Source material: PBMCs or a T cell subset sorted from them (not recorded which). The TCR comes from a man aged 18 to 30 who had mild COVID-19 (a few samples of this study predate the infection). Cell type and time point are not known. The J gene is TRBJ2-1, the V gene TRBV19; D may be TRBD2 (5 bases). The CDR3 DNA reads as TGTGCCAGTAGCTATCTCGAGCTAGCTGACGAGGAGCAGTTCTTC. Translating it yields CASSYLELADEEQFF.